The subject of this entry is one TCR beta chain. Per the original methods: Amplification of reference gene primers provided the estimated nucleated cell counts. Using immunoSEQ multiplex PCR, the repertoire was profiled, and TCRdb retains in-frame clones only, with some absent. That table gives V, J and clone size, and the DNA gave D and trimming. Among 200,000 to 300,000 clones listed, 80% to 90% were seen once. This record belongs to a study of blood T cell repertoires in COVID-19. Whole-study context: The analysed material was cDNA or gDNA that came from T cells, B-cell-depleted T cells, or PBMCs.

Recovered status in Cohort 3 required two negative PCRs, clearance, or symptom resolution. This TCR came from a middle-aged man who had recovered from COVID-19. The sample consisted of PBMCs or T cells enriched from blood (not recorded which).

CDR3 amino acids: CASSPLPGTNGNEQFF. The DNA of the CDR3 is TGTGCCAGCTCACCTCTTCCAGGGACTAACGGCAATGAGCAGTTCTTC. This chain uses TRBV18 with TRBJ2-1; 7 bases fit TRBD2. CDR1 is KGHSH and CDR2 is LQKENI in the germline V gene. Trimming at V came to 3 bases and at J to 6 bases, leaving 11 bases not matched to a gene. The CDR3 consists of 16 residues.